The T cell receptor beta chain described here comes from a study of CD8 T cell repertoires and HIV-1 epitope variants. The overall study: Controls were a CMV, EBV and flu pool, Ebola AY9, and no peptide.

General study points: Roughly 10 TCR beta clonotypes were antigen-specific, 5 or 6 apparently recognizing autologous or escape variants. Beta chains alone show antigen proliferation, not cytokine profile or function.

Some clones are missing from TCRdb's copy, which holds only in-frame ones; the method was immunoSEQ multiplex PCR. Of thousands of clones listed, around two thirds are singletons. This CDR3 spans 13 amino acids. V was pared by 8 bases and J by 5 bases, with 9 bases of the junction left unmatched. Germline loops: CDR1 WSHSY, CDR2 SAAADI. About this clone itself: Its antigen is as yet unknown.

This receptor was taken from a male donor with HIV. The chain has TRBV10-2 and TRBJ2-7; 7 bases map to TRBD1. The sample comprised cultured CD8+ T cells derived from PBMCs. This CDR3 is CASEGDSVDEQYF. The CDR3 DNA follows: TGCGCCAGCGAGGGGGACAGCGTTGACGAGCAGTACTTC.